This T cell receptor beta chain was observed in a study of blood T cell repertoires in COVID-19. Study-level information: PBMCs, B-cell-depleted T cells, or T cells provided the cDNA or gDNA that made up the material.

Germline CDR1 KGHSH, CDR2 LQKENI. V gave up 6 bases and J gave up 7 bases, with 9 bases separating them. CDR3 size: 11 residues. Assay used: immunoSEQ multiplex PCR; TCRdb lists only in-frame clones, some missing. The sample holds 300,000 to 450,000 clones; more than 70% are singletons and the top ten take 0.95% to 1.1%. The TCR was taken from a woman in her thirties who had been exposed to COVID-19. This chain connects TRBV18 to TRBJ1-1; D is uncertain. The specimen was PBMCs or T cells enriched from blood (not recorded which). This CDR3 reads CASSYYGEAFF. The CDR3 coding sequence is TGTGCCAGCTCGTATTACGGTGAAGCTTTCTTT.